Presented here are 5 T cell receptor beta chains from one specimen sequenced in a study of T-cell reconstitution after alpha-beta-depleted transplantation in children. During its preparation, the TCRbeta library received unique molecular identifiers. TCRdb used MiXCR to reprocess the PCR reads, holding one entry per CDR3 protein. The data show roughly 610,000 distinct CDR3 sequences, with 10% to 13% seen just once and less than 5% held by the top ten. This specimen consisted of PBMCs from the stem cell graft donor, obtained from the stem cell graft. These receptor sequences come from a human donor who donated a stem cell graft to a child with acute myeloid leukemia.

The chain has TRBV12-3 or TRBV12-4 and TRBJ2-5; 7 bases map to TRBD2. The trim removed 1 base at V and 3 bases at J, leaving 5 bases unmatched. The CDR3 is 15 residues long. CDR3 loop: CASSLGTREEETQYF. For the CDR3, the DNA is TGTGCCAGCAGTTTAGGGACTAGAGAAGAAGAGACCCAGTACTTC.

Only a few counts were recorded for this clonotype. This chain uses TRBV5-1 with TRBJ1-2, with TRBD1 identical over 9 bases. From germline, CDR1 is SGHRS and CDR2 YFSETQ. V was pared by 4 bases and J by 8 bases, with 6 bases of the junction left unmatched. The CDR3 has 13 amino acids. CDR3 loop: CASSPGTGPGYTF. As DNA, the CDR3 is TGCGCCAGCAGCCCAGGGACAGGGCCCGGCTACACCTTC.

This clonotype has ten or more counts. This chain uses TRBV25-1 with TRBJ1-4; maybe TRBD1 (6 bases). CDR3 size: 14 residues. Trimming removed 2 bases at V and 5 bases at J, with 9 bases between. In germline, CDR1 is MGHDK, CDR2 SYGVNS. The CDR3 region is CASSEIGGNEKLFF. Here the CDR3 DNA reads TGTGCCAGCAGTGAAATAGGGGGGAATGAAAAACTGTTTTTT.

This clonotype was recorded at least ten times. The J gene is TRBJ2-7, the V gene TRBV29-1; weak D call: TRBD2 (6 bases). In germline, CDR1 is SQVTM, CDR2 ANQGSEA. CDR3 length: 13 residues. Trimming took 4 bases from V and 0 from J, leaving 10 bases between them. CDR3 DNA: TGCAGCGTTGCAGGGAGGAGCTCCTACGAGCAGTACTTC. Its protein product is CSVAGRSSYEQYF.

The V call is TRBV3-1, the J call TRBJ2-1, with 12 bases fitting TRBD2. The CDR3 covers 13 residues. The germline V gene encodes CDR1 LGHDT and CDR2 YNNKEL (reference sequence). The V segment lost 8 bases and the J segment 8 bases; nucleotides outside the gene matches: 4. In nucleotides, the CDR3 is TGTGCCAGCTGGACTAGCGGGATCCATGAGCAGTTCTTC. Encoded protein: CASWTSGIHEQFF.